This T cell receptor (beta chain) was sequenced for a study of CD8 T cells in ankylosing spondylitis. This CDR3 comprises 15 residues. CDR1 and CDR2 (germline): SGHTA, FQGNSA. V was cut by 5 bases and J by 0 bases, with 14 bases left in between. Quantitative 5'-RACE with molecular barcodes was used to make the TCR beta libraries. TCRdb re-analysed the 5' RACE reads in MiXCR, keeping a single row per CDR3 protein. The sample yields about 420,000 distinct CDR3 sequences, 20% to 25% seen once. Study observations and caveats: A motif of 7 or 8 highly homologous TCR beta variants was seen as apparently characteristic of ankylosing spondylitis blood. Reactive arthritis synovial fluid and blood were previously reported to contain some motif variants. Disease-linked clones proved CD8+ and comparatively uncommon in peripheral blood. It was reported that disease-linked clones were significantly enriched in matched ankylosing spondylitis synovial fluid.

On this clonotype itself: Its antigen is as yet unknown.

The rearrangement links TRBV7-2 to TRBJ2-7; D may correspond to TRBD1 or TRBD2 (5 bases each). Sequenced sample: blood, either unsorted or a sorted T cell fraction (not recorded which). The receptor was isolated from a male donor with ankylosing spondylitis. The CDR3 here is CASSPRWGTSYEQYF. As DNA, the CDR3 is TGTGCCAGCAGCCCTAGGTGGGGGACCTCCTACGAGCAGTACTTC. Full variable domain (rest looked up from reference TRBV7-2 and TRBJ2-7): GAGVSQSPSNKVTEKGKDVELRCDPISGHTALYWYRQSLGQGLEFLIYFQGNSAPDKSGLPSDRFSAERTGGSVSTLTIQRTQQEDSAVYLCASSPRWGTSYEQYFGPGTRLTVT.